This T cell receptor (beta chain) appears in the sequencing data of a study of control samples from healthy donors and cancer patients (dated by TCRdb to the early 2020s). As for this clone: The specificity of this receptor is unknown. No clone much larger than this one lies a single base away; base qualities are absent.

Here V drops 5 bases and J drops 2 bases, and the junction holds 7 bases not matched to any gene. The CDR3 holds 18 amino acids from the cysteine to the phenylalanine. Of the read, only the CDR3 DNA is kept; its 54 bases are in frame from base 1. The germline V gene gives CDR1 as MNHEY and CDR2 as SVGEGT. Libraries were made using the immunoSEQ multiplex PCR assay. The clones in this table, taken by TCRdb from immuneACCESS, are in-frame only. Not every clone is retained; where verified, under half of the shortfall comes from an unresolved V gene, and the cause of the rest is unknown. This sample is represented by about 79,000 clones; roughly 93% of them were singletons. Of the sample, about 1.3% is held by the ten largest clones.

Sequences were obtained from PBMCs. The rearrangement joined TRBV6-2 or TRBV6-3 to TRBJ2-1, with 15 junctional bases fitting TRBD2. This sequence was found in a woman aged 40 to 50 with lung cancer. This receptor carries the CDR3 CASSDGLAGGPAYNEQFF. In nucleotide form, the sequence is TGTGCCAGCAGTGACGGACTAGCGGGGGGGCCTGCCTACAATGAGCAGTTCTTC.